The subject of this entry is one T cell receptor (beta chain). Its matching antigen is unknown. Germline V gives CDR1 SGHAT, CDR2 FQNNGV. The CDR3 spans 13 residues. V was shortened by 2 bases and J by 1 base, with 5 bases between the two germline ends. The source of the sample is a study of shared clonotypes between healthy human individuals. Across the whole study: Three plates each covered CD4 naive and memory; CD8 naive two, CD8 memory one.

The study, taken as a whole, reports: Larger estimated richness was generally recorded for naive subsets relative to memory subsets.

Every contributor of samples was a Caucasian grown-up residing in Nashville, Tennessee. Into CD45RA+ naive and CD45RA-negative memory subsets, the CD4+ cells were split. Repertoires were generated with immunoSEQ multiplex PCR, while TCRdb's copy carries only in-frame clones and drops some. The sample records approximately 2.1 million clones, 85% to 95% being singletons. The sample was naive CD4+ T cells from PBMCs. Indicated subset: CD45RA+ positively selected. The chain couples TRBV11-2 to TRBJ1-1; D remains unclear. The receptor's source is a man in his late teens or twenties in good health. Some clones in this sample may be carry-over from other donors' samples. This chain's CDR3 is CASSLQQNTEAFF. As DNA, the CDR3 is TGTGCCAGCAGCTTACAACAGAACACTGAAGCTTTCTTT.